This entry features one TCR beta chain sequence. No antigen is known for it. The sample belongs to a study of CXCR3-negative and CXCR3-positive naive CD8 T cells. On the study more broadly: Roughly 135 million TRB reads were obtained overall (about 1.5 +/- 0.3 million per library).

The CDR3 is 14 residues long. Definition of naive CD8+ T cells rested on a CD45RO-CCR7+CD27+CD95- profile. Findings of the study overall: CXCR3-positive naive cells had TRB CDR3s that were more hydrophobic than CXCR3-negative naive cells had. Relative to memory CD8+ cells, whose diversity was much lower, both naive subsets had comparably high diversity.

5' RACE with UMI labels generated the TRB cDNA libraries. TCRdb reworked the 5' RACE reads into one entry per CDR3 protein, no DNA. This table lists 130,000 or so distinct CDR3 sequences. Sequenced sample: naive CXCR3+ CD8+ T cells from blood. Specified subset: CD45RO-CCR7+CD27+CD95- naive CD8+ T cells expressing CXCR3 (TNR3+). V gene TRBV21-1 combines with J gene TRBJ2-2; TCRdb reports TRBD1, a call that lacks DNA to check it against. TRBV21-1 is a recognized pseudogene. The TCR sequence derives from a human donor in good health. Some clones in this sample may be carry-over from other donors' samples. The CDR3: CASSNRGETGELFF.